This T cell receptor beta chain derives from a study of cytomegalovirus exposure and HLA in healthy donors. PCR involved 60 Vbeta and 13 Jbeta primers. Profiled with immunoSEQ multiplex PCR; TCRdb holds only in-frame clones, not every one. The sample yields about 300,000 clones, around 86% seen once. Germline V gives CDR1 SNHLY, CDR2 FYNNEI. V dropped 7 bases and J dropped 2; count of bases not matched to a gene: 12. The CDR3 loop spans 17 amino acids. The material sequenced was PBMCs. The receptor was isolated from a man in his forties in good health and CMV-seropositive. V and J are TRBV2 and TRBJ1-5; TRBD1 matches 9 bases. In DNA form, the CDR3 reads TGTGCCAGCACCGTTCCTAAACAGGGGGCCGGCAATCAGCCCCAGCATTTT. This sequence encodes CASTVPKQGAGNQPQHF. Filled out from reference TRBV2 and TRBJ1-5, the complete variable domain reads EPEVTQTPSHQVTQMGQEVILRCVPISNHLYFYWYRQILGQKVEFLVSFYNNEISEKSEIFDDQFSVERPDGSNFTLKIRSTKLEDSAMYFCASTVPKQGAGNQPQHFGDGTRLSIL.